The source of this TCR beta chain is a study of blood T cell repertoires in COVID-19. Here immunoSEQ multiplex PCR was the method, and the copy in TCRdb shows in-frame clones only, minus some. The sample contains some 85,000 clones, about nine tenths of which appear only once. The CDR3 is 11 residues long. Between the trimmed V and J ends, which lost 5 bases and 9 bases, there was a span of 11 bases. Germline V gene sequence: CDR1 SGHTA, CDR2 FQGNSA. This TCR was recovered from a man between 45 and 60 years old with acute or convalescent COVID-19. Sequenced sample: peripheral blood. The chain is built from TRBV7-2 and TRBJ2-7; maybe TRBD1 (5 bases). The CDR3 sequence is CASSPKTVQYF. CDR3 coding DNA: TGTGCCAGCAGCCCAAAGACAGTGCAGTACTTC.